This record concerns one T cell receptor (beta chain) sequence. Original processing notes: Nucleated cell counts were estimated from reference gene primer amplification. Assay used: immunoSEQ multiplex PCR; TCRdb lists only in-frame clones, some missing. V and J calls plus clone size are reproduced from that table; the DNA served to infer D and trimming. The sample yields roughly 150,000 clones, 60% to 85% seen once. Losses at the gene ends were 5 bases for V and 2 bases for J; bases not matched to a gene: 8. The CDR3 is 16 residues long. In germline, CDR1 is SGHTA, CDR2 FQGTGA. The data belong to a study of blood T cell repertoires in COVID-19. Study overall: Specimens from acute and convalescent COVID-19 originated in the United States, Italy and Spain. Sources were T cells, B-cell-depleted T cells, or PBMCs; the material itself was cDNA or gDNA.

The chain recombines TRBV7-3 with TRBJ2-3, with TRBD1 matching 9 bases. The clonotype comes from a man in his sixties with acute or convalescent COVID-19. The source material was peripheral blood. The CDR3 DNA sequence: TGTGCCAGCAGCCTGATGGGACAGGGATACACAGATACGCAGTATTTT. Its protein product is CASSLMGQGYTDTQYF.